Shown below are 21 T cell receptor beta chains from a single sample sequenced in a study of blood T cell repertoires in COVID-19. The protocol was immunoSEQ multiplex PCR, while the TCRdb copy is restricted to in-frame clones and leaves out a portion. The sample has about 14,000 clones; about three quarters are singletons. The sequenced sample consisted of peripheral blood. These TCRs come from an elderly woman with acute or convalescent COVID-19.

The V gene is TRBV2, the J gene TRBJ2-7; 8 positions agree with TRBD1. Trimming cost V 7 bases and J 0 bases; bases outside gene matches: 5. The CDR3 totals 14 residues. In germline, CDR1 is SNHLY, CDR2 FYNNEI. The CDR3 bases are TGTGCCAGCAATTGGGACAGGAGCTCCTACGAGCAGTACTTC. This translates into CASNWDRSSYEQYF.

The V call is TRBV7-2, the J call TRBJ1-2; TRBD1 matches at 10 bases. CDR1 SGHTA and CDR2 FQGNSA come from the germline V gene. The CDR3 contains 13 residues. The junction had 1 base not matched to a gene; V was cut back by 5 bases and J by 4 bases. DNA for the CDR3: TGTGCCAGCAGCCGGGACAGGGGCTATGGCTACACCTTC. Translated: CASSRDRGYGYTF.

V is TRBV6-1 and J is TRBJ1-5; 7 nucleotides line up with TRBD1. Per germline, CDR1 MNHNS and CDR2 SASEGT. The CDR3 spans 19 residues. The J segment lost 1 base and the V segment lost 3 bases, leaving 15 bases of the junction unmatched. Written as DNA, the CDR3 is TGTGCCAGCAGTGATCTACCGACCGGAACAGGGGCGAGCAATCAGCCCCAGCATTTT. Residues: CASSDLPTGTGASNQPQHF.

The chain has TRBV19 and TRBJ2-6, with D unresolved. The CDR3 runs 15 residues. V shed 6 bases and J shed 5 bases, with 14 bases lying between them. Germline V gene sequence: CDR1 LNHDA, CDR2 SQIVND (reference sequence). CDR3 DNA sequence: TGTGCCAGTAGCCCTACCGGGTCGAGGGCCAACGTCCTGACTTTC. Translation: CASSPTGSRANVLTF.

The chain has TRBV6-6 and TRBJ1-1; 7 bases are shared with TRBD1. The CDR3 consists of 15 residues. The germline gives CDR1 MNHNY, CDR2 SVGAGI (reference sequence). The V gene end was trimmed by 7 bases and the J gene end by 0 bases; junction bases not matched to a gene: 8. Written as DNA, the CDR3 is TGTGCCAGCACACGGGACAGCCGAATGAACACTGAAGCTTTCTTT. Translation: CASTRDSRMNTEAFF.

V is TRBV19 and J is TRBJ2-1, with 7 bases identical to TRBD2. CDR3 length: 13 residues. CDR1 is LNHDA, CDR2 SQIVND, per germline (reference sequence). V shed 4 bases, J shed 10 bases, and the junction held 7 bases outside the gene matches. The CDR3 DNA sequence: TGTGCCAGTAGTAGCCCCCCTAGCGGCGAGCAGTTCTTC. Amino acid sequence: CASSSPPSGEQFF.

This clone appeared a single time. V is TRBV30 and J is TRBJ1-1; D uncertain. Germline V CDR1 and CDR2: GTSNPN, SVGIG (reference sequence). CDR3 size: 13 residues. V lost 2 bases and J 4 bases, leaving 11 bases between the germline ends. Written as DNA, the CDR3 is TGTGCCTGGAGTCTCGATTGGAGCACTGAAGCTTTCTTT. It specifies CAWSLDWSTEAFF.

The chain recombines TRBV7-7 with TRBJ2-2; TRBD2 agrees at 7 bases. V dropped 1 base and J dropped 7; count of bases not matched to a gene: 6. This CDR3 spans 15 amino acids. CDR1 is SSHAT and CDR2 is FNYEAQ in the germline V gene (reference sequence). The chain's CDR3 is CASSLGAGYGGELFF. CDR3 nucleotide sequence: TGTGCCAGCAGCTTAGGAGCGGGGTACGGCGGGGAGCTGTTTTTT.

The genes are TRBV18 and TRBJ2-7; possible D gene TRBD1, 5 bases. The V end was cut by 1 base, the J end by 6 bases, with 13 bases between. CDR1 and CDR2 from the germline V gene are KGHSH and LQKENI. The CDR3 extends over 14 amino acids. The CDR3 is CASSPLSGKFEQYF. DNA for the CDR3: TGTGCCAGCTCACCACTTTCAGGGAAGTTCGAGCAGTACTTC.

This chain links TRBV28 with TRBJ2-2, with 7 bases that match TRBD1. The CDR3 length is 14 residues. V was pared by 6 bases and J by 4 bases, with 5 bases of the junction left unmatched. Germline V gives CDR1 MDHEN, CDR2 SYDVKM. CDR3 region: CASRSDRVTGELFF. CDR3 coding DNA: TGTGCCAGCAGAAGTGACAGGGTCACCGGGGAGCTGTTTTTT.

V is TRBV2 and J is TRBJ2-3; D is unresolved. CDR3 length: 15 amino acids. V was trimmed by 4 bases and J by 5 bases, leaving 16 bases between them. Germline CDR1 and CDR2: SNHLY and FYNNEI. The CDR3 DNA follows: TGTGCCAGCAGTGCGCTAGATCATCGGAAAGATACGCAGTATTTT. It yields the protein CASSALDHRKDTQYF. The whole variable domain, remainder taken from reference TRBV2 and TRBJ2-3, is EPEVTQTPSHQVTQMGQEVILRCVPISNHLYFYWYRQILGQKVEFLVSFYNNEISEKSEIFDDQFSVERPDGSNFTLKIRSTKLEDSAMYFCASSALDHRKDTQYFGPGTRLTVL.

This clone was detected only once. V and J are TRBV11-3 and TRBJ2-2; 15 bases align to TRBD2. CDR3 length equals 15 residues. Germline V CDR1 and CDR2: SGHNT, YENEEA. The V segment lost 5 bases and the J segment 6 bases; nucleotides outside the gene matches: 1. This CDR3 is CASSRTSGGAGELFF. In nucleotides, the CDR3 is TGTGCCAGCAGCCGGACTAGCGGGGGGGCCGGGGAGCTGTTTTTT.

J is TRBJ2-2 and V is TRBV2, with D perhaps matching TRBD1 (7 bases). Germline loops: CDR1 SNHLY, CDR2 FYNNEI. V lost 5 bases, J lost 7 bases, and 11 bases lay in between. This CDR3 has 13 residues. The CDR3 region is CASSLQGGGELFF. The CDR3 bases are TGTGCCAGCAGTCTCCAGGGGGGCGGGGAGCTGTTTTTT.

Ten or more counts support this clone. The gene calls are TRBV7-9 and TRBJ2-3; maybe TRBD2 (5 bases). The CDR3 has 18 residues. Germline lookup yields CDR1 SEHNR and CDR2 FQNEAQ (reference sequence). V lost 5 bases and J lost 0, with 21 bases in between. The DNA for the CDR3 is TGTGCCAGCAGCCCACTAGGATCGCTGGCGACTAGCACAGATACGCAGTATTTT. Amino acids: CASSPLGSLATSTDTQYF.

The rearrangement uses TRBV18 and TRBJ2-7; TRBD1 aligns across 9 bases. The CDR3 sequence is 15 residues long. Germline assignment: CDR1 KGHSH and CDR2 LQKENI. J gave up 3 bases and V 6 bases, and 9 bases lay outside the gene matches. In nucleotides, the CDR3 is TGTGCCAGCTCGCGAGGAACAGGGGGCAACTACGAGCAGTACTTC. Its translation: CASSRGTGGNYEQYF. Based on the CDR3 plus reference TRBV18 and TRBJ2-7, the full variable domain is NAGVMQNPRHLVRRRGQEARLRCSPMKGHSHVYWYRQLPEEGLKFMVYLQKENIIDESGMPKERFSAEFPKEGPSILRIQQVVRGDSAAYFCASSRGTGGNYEQYFGPGTRLTVT.

This chain connects TRBV5-1 to TRBJ2-3; weak D call: TRBD1 (7 bases). Germline lookup yields CDR1 SGHRS and CDR2 YFSETQ. The CDR3 runs to 14 residues. Trimming pared 2 bases from V and 5 bases from J, leaving 12 bases between. CDR3 in DNA: TGCGCCAGCAGCTTACTGCAGGGGGGAGATACGCAGTATTTT. This encodes CASSLLQGGDTQYF.

CDR3 sequence reads: CASSQSWRAQETQYF. The CDR3 DNA sequence: TGTGCCAGCAGCCAAAGTTGGCGGGCCCAAGAGACCCAGTACTTC. The chain recombines TRBV14 with TRBJ2-5, with D perhaps TRBD2 (5 bases). This CDR3 has 15 amino acids. Germline values: CDR1 SGHDN, CDR2 FVKESK. V lost 2 bases and J 1 base, leaving 11 bases between the germline ends. Based on the CDR3 plus reference TRBV14 and TRBJ2-5, the full variable domain is EAGVTQFPSHSVIEKGQTVTLRCDPISGHDNLYWYRRVMGKEIKFLLHFVKESKQDESGMPNNRFLAERTGGTYSTLKVQPAELEDSGVYFCASSQSWRAQETQYFGPGTRLLVL.

The chain combines TRBV7-3 with TRBJ2-7, with D unclear. The germline CDR1 and CDR2 sequences are SGHTA and FQGTGA. The CDR3 has 16 residues. The V end was cut by 5 bases, the J end by 0 bases, with 17 bases between. CDR3: CASSPILEFGSYEQYF. CDR3 DNA: TGTGCCAGCAGCCCTATTTTAGAGTTCGGCTCCTACGAGCAGTACTTC.

The CDR3 DNA sequence: TGTGCCAGTAGCCCCGGGACAGGGGCGGAAAAACTGTTTTTT. Translating it yields CASSPGTGAEKLFF. The gene calls are TRBV19 and TRBJ1-4, with 10 bases fitting TRBD1. Trimming removed 6 bases from V and 8 bases from J; junction bases left unmatched: 6. There are 14 residues in the CDR3. Germline V gene data show CDR1 as LNHDA and CDR2 as SQIVND (reference sequence).

J is TRBJ2-4 and V is TRBV19; the D is unclear. Trimming shortened V by 0 bases and J by 5 bases, and 5 bases separated the two germline ends. CDR3 length: 13 amino acids. Germline loops: CDR1 LNHDA, CDR2 SQIVND (reference sequence). Here the CDR3 DNA reads TGTGCCAGTAGTATAGATCTAGAAAACATTCAGTACTTC. It encodes CASSIDLENIQYF.

This chain uses TRBV5-4 with TRBJ2-3, with 12 bases lining up with TRBD2. Germline values: CDR1 SGHNT, CDR2 YYREEE (reference sequence). Trimming removed 5 bases from V and 8 bases from J; junction bases left unmatched: 9. The CDR3 runs 15 residues. The CDR3 bases are TGTGCCAGCAGTCGAGCTAGCGGGGGGGCCGGTACGCAGTATTTT. Residues: CASSRASGGAGTQYF.